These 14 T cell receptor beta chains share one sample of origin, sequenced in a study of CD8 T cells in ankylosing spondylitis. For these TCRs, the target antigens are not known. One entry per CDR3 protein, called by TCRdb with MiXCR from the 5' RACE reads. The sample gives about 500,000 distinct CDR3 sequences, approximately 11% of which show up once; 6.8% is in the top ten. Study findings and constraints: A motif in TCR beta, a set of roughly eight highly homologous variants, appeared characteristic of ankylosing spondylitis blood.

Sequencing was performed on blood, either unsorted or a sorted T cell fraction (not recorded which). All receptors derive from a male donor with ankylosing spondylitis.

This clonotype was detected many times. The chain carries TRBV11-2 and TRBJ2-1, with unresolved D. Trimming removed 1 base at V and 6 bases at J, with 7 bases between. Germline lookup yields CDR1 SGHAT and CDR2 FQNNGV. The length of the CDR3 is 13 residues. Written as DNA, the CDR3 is TGTGCCAGCAGCTTAGCTGGGGTCAATGAGCAGTTCTTC. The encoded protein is CASSLAGVNEQFF.

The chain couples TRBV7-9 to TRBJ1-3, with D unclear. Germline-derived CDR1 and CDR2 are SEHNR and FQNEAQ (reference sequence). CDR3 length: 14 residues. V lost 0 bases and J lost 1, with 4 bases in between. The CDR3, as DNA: TGTGCCAGCAGCTTAGCAGAGTCTGGAAACACCATATATTTT. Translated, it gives CASSLAESGNTIYF.

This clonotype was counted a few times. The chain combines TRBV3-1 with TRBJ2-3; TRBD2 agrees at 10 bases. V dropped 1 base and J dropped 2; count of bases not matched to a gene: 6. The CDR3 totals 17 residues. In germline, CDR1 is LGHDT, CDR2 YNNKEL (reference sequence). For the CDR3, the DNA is TGTGCCAGCAGCCAAGGTTTTAGCGGGAGGATCACAGATACGCAGTATTTT. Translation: CASSQGFSGRITDTQYF.

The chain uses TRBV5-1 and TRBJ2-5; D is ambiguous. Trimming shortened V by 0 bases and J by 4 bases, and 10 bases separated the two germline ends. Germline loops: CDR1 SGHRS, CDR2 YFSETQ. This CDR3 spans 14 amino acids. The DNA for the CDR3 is TGCGCCAGCAGCTTGGACAGCCCCCGAGAGACCCAGTACTTC. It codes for CASSLDSPRETQYF.

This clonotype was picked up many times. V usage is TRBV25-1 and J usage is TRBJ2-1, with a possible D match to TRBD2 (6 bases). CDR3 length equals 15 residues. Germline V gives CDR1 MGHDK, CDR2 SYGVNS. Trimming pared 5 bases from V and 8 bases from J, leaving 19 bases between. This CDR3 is CASSRMGGIPDEQFF. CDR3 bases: TGTGCCAGCAGTCGGATGGGCGGGATCCCGGATGAGCAGTTCTTC.

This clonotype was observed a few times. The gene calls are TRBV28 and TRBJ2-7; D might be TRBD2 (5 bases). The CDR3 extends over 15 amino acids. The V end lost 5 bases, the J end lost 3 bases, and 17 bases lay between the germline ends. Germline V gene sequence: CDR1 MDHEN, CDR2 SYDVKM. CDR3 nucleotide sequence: TGTGCCAGCAGTCGTGAGGCGGGTGGGTTCTACGAGCAGTACGTC. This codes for CASSREAGGFYEQYV.

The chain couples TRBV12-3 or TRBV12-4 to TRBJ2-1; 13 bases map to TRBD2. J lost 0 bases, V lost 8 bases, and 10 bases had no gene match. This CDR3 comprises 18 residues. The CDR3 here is CASCRTSGRPSSYNEQFF. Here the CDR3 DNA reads TGTGCCAGCTGCCGGACTAGCGGGAGACCCAGCTCCTACAATGAGCAGTTCTTC.

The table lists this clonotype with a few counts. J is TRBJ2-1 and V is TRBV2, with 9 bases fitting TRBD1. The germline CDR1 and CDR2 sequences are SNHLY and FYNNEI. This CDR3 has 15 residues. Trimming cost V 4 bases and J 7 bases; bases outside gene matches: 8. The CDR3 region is CASSAQTGGLNEQFF. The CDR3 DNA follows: TGTGCCAGCAGTGCCCAGACAGGGGGTTTGAATGAGCAGTTCTTC.

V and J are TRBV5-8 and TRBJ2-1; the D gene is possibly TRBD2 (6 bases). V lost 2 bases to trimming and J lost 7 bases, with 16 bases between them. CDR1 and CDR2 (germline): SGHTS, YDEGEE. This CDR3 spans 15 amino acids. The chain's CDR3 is CASSFFEGGSNEQFF. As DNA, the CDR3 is TGTGCCAGCAGCTTCTTCGAGGGAGGATCGAATGAGCAGTTCTTC.

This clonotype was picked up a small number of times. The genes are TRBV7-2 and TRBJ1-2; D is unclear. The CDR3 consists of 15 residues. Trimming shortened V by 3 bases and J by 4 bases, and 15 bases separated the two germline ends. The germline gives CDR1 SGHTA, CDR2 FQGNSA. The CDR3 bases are TGTGCCAGCAGCTTCGGTTCAGGCCCGTTCTATGGCTACACCTTC. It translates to CASSFGSGPFYGYTF.

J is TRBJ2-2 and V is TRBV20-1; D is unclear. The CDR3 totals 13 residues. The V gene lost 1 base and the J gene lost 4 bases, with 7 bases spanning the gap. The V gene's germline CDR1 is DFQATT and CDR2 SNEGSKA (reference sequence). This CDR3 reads CSARVPGTGELFF. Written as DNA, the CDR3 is TGCAGTGCTAGAGTCCCTGGCACCGGGGAGCTGTTTTTT.

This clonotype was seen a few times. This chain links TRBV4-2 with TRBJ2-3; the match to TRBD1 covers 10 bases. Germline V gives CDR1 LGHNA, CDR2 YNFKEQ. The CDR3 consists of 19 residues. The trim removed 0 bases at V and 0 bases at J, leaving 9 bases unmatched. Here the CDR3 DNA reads TGTGCCAGCAGCCAAGATTCTGCCGGACAGGGGGGGAGCACAGATACGCAGTATTTT. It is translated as CASSQDSAGQGGSTDTQYF.

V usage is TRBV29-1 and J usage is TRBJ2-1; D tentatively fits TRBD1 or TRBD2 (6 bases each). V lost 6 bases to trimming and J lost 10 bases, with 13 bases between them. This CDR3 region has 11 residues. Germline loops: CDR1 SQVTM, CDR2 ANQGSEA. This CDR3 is CSVSDSGEQFF. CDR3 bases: TGCAGCGTATCGGACAGCGGGGAGCAGTTCTTC.

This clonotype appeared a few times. This CDR3 is CASSSLLVAGKNEQFF. CDR3 sequence (DNA): TGTGCCAGCAGCTCCCTTCTGGTAGCGGGAAAGAATGAGCAGTTCTTC. V and J are TRBV12-3 or TRBV12-4 and TRBJ2-1; TRBD2 matches 8 bases. V dropped 6 bases and J dropped 7; count of bases not matched to a gene: 14. This CDR3 contains 16 residues.